This T cell receptor (beta chain) was retrieved from a study of T-cell memory formation after mild COVID-19. Overall study findings and caveats: Contracting clones from day 15 to 85 had balanced CD4/CD8; later expanders favoured CD4+. Those CD4+ clones that contracted were mainly in CM and EM (CD8+ ones in EMRA).

Between the trimmed V and J ends, which lost 1 base and 0 bases, there was a span of 11 bases. There are 16 residues in the CDR3. Germline-derived CDR1 and CDR2 are SGHTA and FQGNSA. A single record per CDR3 protein comes from TCRdb applying MiXCR to the 5' RACE reads. The data hold 200,000 to 250,000 distinct CDR3 sequences, with approximately 10% observed a single time. The sample holds a few counts of this clonotype. As yet, its antigen is unknown. The receptor was isolated from a man younger than 35 who had mild COVID-19 (a few samples of this study predate the infection). Cell type and time point are not known. Sequencing used PBMCs or a T cell subset sorted from them (not recorded which). This chain links TRBV7-2 with TRBJ2-3; D is uncertain. The CDR3 loop is CASSLVGLASTDTQYF. The CDR3 nucleotides are TGTGCCAGCAGCTTAGTTGGGTTAGCTAGCACAGATACGCAGTATTTT.